The 18 T cell receptor beta chains reported below all come from one sample, sequenced in a study of glioma-infiltrating T cells after dendritic cell vaccination. Using immunoSEQ multiplex PCR, the repertoire was profiled, and TCRdb retains in-frame clones only, with some absent. Of fewer than 75,000 clones in the sample, more than 75% were seen once. Documented time point: after dendritic cell vaccination, including at tumor progression/relapse. Sequencing used blood, obtained after dendritic cell vaccination. These receptors were collected from a human donor with glioblastoma.

This sequence joins TRBV6-6 and TRBJ1-5; D gene unclear. CDR3 length: 14 amino acids. Trimming shortened V by 0 bases and J by 1 base, and 4 bases separated the two germline ends. CDR1 is MNHNY and CDR2 is SVGAGI in the germline V gene (reference sequence). The DNA of the CDR3 is TGTGCCAGCAGTTACTCGGGCAGCAATCAGCCCCAGCATTTT. Translating it yields CASSYSGSNQPQHF.

The V gene is TRBV6-5, the J gene TRBJ2-1; TRBD2 matches at 10 bases. Germline CDR1 is MNHEY and CDR2 is SVGAGI. This CDR3 is 15 amino acids long. Trimming at V came to 6 bases and at J to 3 bases, leaving 5 bases not matched to a gene. CDR3 bases: TGTGCCAGCAGCCAAGGACTAGCGGTCTACAATGAGCAGTTCTTC. It encodes CASSQGLAVYNEQFF.

CDR3 sequence reads: CASSFLPGQAQETQYF. The CDR3 DNA sequence: TGTGCCAGCAGCTTCCTGCCGGGACAGGCACAAGAGACCCAGTACTTC. This sequence joins TRBV5-6 and TRBJ2-5, with 8 bases matching TRBD1. The CDR3 extends over 16 amino acids. Per germline, CDR1 SGHDT and CDR2 YYEEEE. J gave up 2 bases and V 2 bases, and 8 bases lay outside the gene matches.

The CDR3 DNA reads TGCGCCAGCAGCCCCGATCTTAGCGGGGGACGCACAGATACGCAGTATTTT. This codes for CASSPDLSGGRTDTQYF. The chain combines TRBV5-1 with TRBJ2-3, with 9 bases identical to TRBD2. Germline assignment: CDR1 SGHRS and CDR2 YFSETQ. The trim removed 4 bases at V and 1 base at J, leaving 10 bases unmatched. The CDR3 has 17 amino acids.

The V call is TRBV27, the J call TRBJ2-7; TRBD2 matches at 7 bases. The CDR3 has 13 residues. Germline-derived CDR1 and CDR2 are MNHEY and SMNVEV (reference sequence). V shed 0 bases and J 7 bases; nucleotides not matched to a gene: 3. The CDR3 loop reads CASSLSGEGEQYF. The CDR3 DNA is TGTGCCAGCAGTTTATCGGGGGAGGGAGAGCAGTACTTC.

The chain has TRBV6-1 and TRBJ1-5, with a weak D call TRBD1 (6 bases). With 8 bases removed from V and 3 bases from J, the gap between germline ends came to 11 bases. Germline V CDR1 and CDR2: MNHNS, SASEGT. This CDR3 is 13 amino acids long. Here the CDR3 DNA reads TGTGCCAGCCGACAGGTAAACAATCAGCCCCAGCATTTT. It is translated as CASRQVNNQPQHF.

The J gene is TRBJ1-3, the V gene TRBV4-1; 7 positions agree with TRBD1. Looked up from germline, CDR1 is MGHRA and CDR2 is YSYEKL. This CDR3 spans 15 amino acids. Trimming took 2 bases from V and 3 from J; bases not matched to a gene: 4. The CDR3 here is CASSQPGQNGNTIYF. The CDR3 DNA reads as TGCGCCAGCAGCCAACCGGGACAGAATGGAAACACCATATATTTT.

The V and J genes are TRBV6-5 and TRBJ2-3; D unresolved. The CDR3 covers 13 residues. V lost 0 bases to trimming and J lost 3 bases, with 4 bases between them. CDR1 is MNHEY, CDR2 SVGAGI, per germline. This CDR3 reads CASSYSYTDTQYF. The CDR3 DNA reads as TGTGCCAGCAGTTACTCCTATACAGATACGCAGTATTTT.

The chain has TRBV7-3 and TRBJ2-2; perhaps TRBD1 as D (5 bases). The V end lost 2 bases, the J end lost 7 bases, and 11 bases lay between the germline ends. The CDR3 length is 14 residues. CDR1 SGHTA and CDR2 FQGTGA come from the germline V gene. The CDR3 DNA reads TGTGCCAGCAGCTTAGGGCAGGGCCTCGGGGAGCTGTTTTTT. As protein: CASSLGQGLGELFF.

The chain combines TRBV10-3 with TRBJ1-4; weak D call: TRBD1 (6 bases). This CDR3 contains 14 residues. The V gene's germline CDR1 is ENHRY and CDR2 SYGVKD. Trimming removed 6 bases from V and 2 bases from J, with 10 bases in between. The CDR3 DNA reads as TGTGCCATCAGAGAGGACAGTACTAATGAAAAACTGTTTTTT. This encodes CAIREDSTNEKLFF.

The table lists this clone with a count of one. The chain uses TRBV5-5 and TRBJ1-2; D remains unclear. Germline V gene lookup returns CDR1 SGHKS and CDR2 YYEKEE (reference sequence). CDR3 size: 12 residues. V was trimmed by 4 bases and J by 7 bases, leaving 11 bases between them. Here the CDR3 DNA reads TGTGCCAGCAGCGCGGACTCCCGTGGCTACACCTTC. It yields the protein CASSADSRGYTF.

The chain carries TRBV5-4 and TRBJ1-1; D is unresolved. V was shortened by 4 bases and J by 1 base, with 14 bases between the two germline ends. Germline V gene data show CDR1 as SGHNT and CDR2 as YYREEE (reference sequence). The CDR3 runs to 15 residues. The CDR3 region has the DNA TGTGCCAGCAGCCGACGCCGGGAGGAGAACACTGAAGCTTTCTTT. This gives the protein CASSRRREENTEAFF.

The chain uses TRBV19 and TRBJ2-7; 10 nucleotides agree with TRBD1. The CDR3 is 14 residues long. Germline trimming cut 8 bases from V and 3 bases from J; bases unmatched to any gene: 7. Germline assignment: CDR1 LNHDA and CDR2 SQIVND (reference sequence). The CDR3 DNA follows: TGTGCCAGTTCCACGGGACAGGGGTTCTACGAGCAGTACTTC. It specifies CASSTGQGFYEQYF. Using reference TRBV19 and TRBJ2-7 for the parts outside the CDR3, the full variable domain is DGGITQSPKYLFRKEGQNVTLSCEQNLNHDAMYWYRQDPGQGLRLIYYSQIVNDFQKGDIAEGYSVSREKKESFPLTVTSAQKNPTAFYLCASSTGQGFYEQYFGPGTRLTVT.

The sample holds one count of this clone. The chain links TRBV30 to TRBJ2-3; the match to TRBD2 covers 8 bases. The germline CDR1 and CDR2 sequences are GTSNPN and SVGIG (reference sequence). There are 14 residues in the CDR3. DNA for the CDR3: TGTGCACTGGAATGGCGGGGGGGCACAGATACGCAGTATTTT. Protein product: CALEWRGGTDTQYF.

The sample holds a few counts of this clone. V and J are TRBV27 and TRBJ1-1; the D gene is possibly TRBD1 (6 bases). Trimming cost V 2 bases and J 4 bases, with 11 bases left between them. The CDR3 runs 14 residues. The V gene's germline CDR1 is MNHEY and CDR2 SMNVEV (reference sequence). The CDR3 region has the DNA TGTGCCAGCAGTTTAGAGGGGGTGGGCACTGAAGCTTTCTTT. Translation gives CASSLEGVGTEAFF.

The rearrangement joins TRBV19 to TRBJ1-5, with 7 bases that match TRBD1. Per germline, CDR1 LNHDA and CDR2 SQIVND (reference sequence). The junction had 6 bases not matched to a gene; V was cut back by 4 bases and J by 3 bases. The CDR3 spans 15 residues. The CDR3 protein is CASSTGTAINQPQHF. The CDR3 region has the DNA TGTGCCAGTAGTACCGGGACAGCGATCAATCAGCCCCAGCATTTT.

For this clone: Here the CDR3 omits its conserved ending phenylalanine or tryptophan, so a read error is the likely source. It is unclear where the CDR3 begins or ends on the DNA, so no DNA is shown, and the CDR3 is as TCRdb lists it. The CDR3 reads CASSLYSTGQFWL. The chain combines TRBV27 with TRBJ2-7; the table's D gene call, TRBD1, was not cross checked with the DNA. Per germline, CDR1 MNHEY and CDR2 SMNVEV (reference sequence). The CDR3 adds up to 13 amino acids, both ends counted.

This clone was seen a handful of times. J is TRBJ2-3 and V is TRBV2; perhaps TRBD2 as D (6 bases). The CDR3 loop spans 12 amino acids. V dropped 7 bases and J dropped 9 bases, with 14 bases sitting between them. From germline, CDR1 is SNHLY and CDR2 FYNNEI. CDR3 amino acids: CASTYTGGTQYF. Here the CDR3 DNA reads TGTGCCAGCACCTACACCGGGGGAACGCAGTATTTT.